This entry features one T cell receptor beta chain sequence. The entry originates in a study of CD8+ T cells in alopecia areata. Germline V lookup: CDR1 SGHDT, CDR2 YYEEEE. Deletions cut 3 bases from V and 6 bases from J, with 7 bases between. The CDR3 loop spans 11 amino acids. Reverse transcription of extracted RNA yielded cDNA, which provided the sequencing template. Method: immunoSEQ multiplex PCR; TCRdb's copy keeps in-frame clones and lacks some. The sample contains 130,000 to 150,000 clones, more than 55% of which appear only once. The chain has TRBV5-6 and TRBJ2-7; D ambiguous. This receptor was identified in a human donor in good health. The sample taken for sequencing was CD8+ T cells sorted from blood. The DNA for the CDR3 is TGTGCCAGCAGCTCACTCGCCGAGCAGTACTTC. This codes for CASSSLAEQYF.